This paragraph reports one T cell receptor beta chain. The CDR3 runs 13 residues. The V gene's germline CDR1 is DFQATT and CDR2 SNEGSKA (reference sequence). Germline trimming cut 5 bases from V and 6 bases from J; bases unmatched to any gene: 6. The source of the sample is a study of patients and donors after allogeneic stem cell transplantation. TCRdb re-analysed the RT-PCR reads in MiXCR, keeping a single row per CDR3 protein. The data contain approximately 150,000 distinct CDR3 sequences, 24% of them seen just once; the ten biggest clones take up approximately 26%. This rearrangement joins TRBV20-1 to TRBJ1-4, with 7 bases identical to TRBD1. The TCR comes from a human donor who was either an allogeneic HSCT recipient or a stem cell or donor lymphocyte infusion donor (not recorded which). It is not recorded whose cells these are; they may come from a transplant donor. The sequenced sample consisted of blood, either unsorted or a sorted T cell fraction (not recorded which). Here the CDR3 DNA reads TGCAGTGCTCTGACAGGGCCGGATGAAAAACTGTTTTTT. Amino acids: CSALTGPDEKLFF.